This T cell receptor beta chain stems from a study of OX40 agonist ivuxolimab in advanced cancers. On this clone: Its antigen is not identified. This may arise from a read error, as a much more abundant clone is one base away.

Peripheral blood came from all dose cohorts at three timepoints. TCRdb's copy holds only in-frame clones and misses some; the assay was immunoSEQ multiplex PCR. The data contain about 35,000 clones, 65% to 85% of them singletons. Germline lookup yields CDR1 SGHTA and CDR2 FQGNSA. The CDR3 is 12 amino acids. Trimming left V 8 bases short and J 4 bases short, with 9 bases between. Findings and limits, study-wide: Blood T cells, both CD4+ and CD8+, expanded clonally by week 6 at 0.1 to 3.0 mg/kg.

The chain carries TRBV7-2 and TRBJ1-3; D gene ambiguous. Here the sequenced sample was CD4+ or CD8+ T cells sorted from blood, taken in a trial of the OX40 agonist ivuxolimab. This TCR was sampled from an adult with an advanced solid tumor such as melanoma, head and neck, liver or kidney cancer. CDR3 sequence: CTSSRNGNTIYF. The CDR3 nucleotides read TGTACCAGCTCCCGTAACGGAAACACCATATATTTT. Looking up the rest from reference TRBV7-2 and TRBJ1-3 gives the full variable domain: GAGVSQSPSNKVTEKGKDVELRCDPISGHTALYWYRQSLGQGLEFLIYFQGNSAPDKSGLPSDRFSAERTGGSVSTLTIQRTQQEDSAVYLCTSSRNGNTIYFGEGSWLTVV.